This is a list of T cell receptor beta chains from one sample in a study of blood T cell repertoires in COVID-19. TCRdb keeps only in-frame clones here, not all; method: immunoSEQ multiplex PCR. The data show tens of thousands of clones, 94% seen once. The sample comprised peripheral blood. The receptor set was obtained from a human donor with active COVID-19. The donor label of this sample is uncertain. CDR3s include the opening cysteine and the closing phenylalanine or tryptophan. The D gene is left open where the match is weak. Some rows mark clone size as missing; the rest say once, few, many or name a class of expanded clone.

CDR3aa,CDR3nt,d_gene,abundance,v_gene,j_gene
CASSVAGLNTEAFF,TGTGCCAGCAGCGTAGCAGGGTTGAACACTGAAGCTTTCTTT,-,-,TRBV9,TRBJ1-1
CASTYGDEQYF,TGTGCCAGCACCTACGGAGACGAGCAGTACTTC,-,-,TRBV7-2,TRBJ2-7
CASSERRGLERTEAFF,TGTGCCAGCAGTGAGCGCAGGGGGCTGGAGCGCACTGAAGCTTTCTTT,TRBD1,-,TRBV25-1,TRBJ1-1
CSARERTEAFF,TGCAGTGCTAGAGAGCGAACTGAAGCTTTCTTT,-,-,TRBV20-1,TRBJ1-1
CASSPVLETQYF,TGTGCCAGCAGCCCGGTCCTAGAGACCCAGTACTTC,-,-,TRBV7-2,TRBJ2-5
CASSTGGTSLEQFF,TGTGCCAGTAGTACCGGCGGGACTAGTTTGGAGCAGTTCTTC,TRBD2,once,TRBV19,TRBJ2-1
CASSLLTDTQYF,TGCGCCAGCAGCCTACTCACAGATACGCAGTATTTT,-,once,TRBV5-1,TRBJ2-3
CASSLWGASPSTDTQYF,TGTGCCAGCAGTTTATGGGGAGCTTCCCCTAGCACAGATACGCAGTATTTT,-,-,TRBV27,TRBJ2-3
CASSLSPRTDTQYF,TGTGCCAGCAGTTTATCGCCCAGGACAGATACGCAGTATTTT,-,-,TRBV27,TRBJ2-3
CASSLAVSGNTEAFF,TGTGCCAGCAGCTTGGCTGTGTCCGGGAACACTGAAGCTTTCTTT,-,-,TRBV5-5,TRBJ1-1
CASSLARQGYGELFF,TGTGCCAGCAGCTTAGCCCGGCAGGGCTACGGGGAGCTGTTTTTT,-,few,TRBV11-2,TRBJ2-2
CASSYQDSLLYEQYF,TGTGCCAGCAGCTACCAGGACTCGTTGCTCTACGAGCAGTACTTC,-,-,TRBV6-5,TRBJ2-7
CASRDLFTGTASYEQYF,TGCGCCAGCAGAGACCTATTTACCGGGACAGCTTCCTACGAGCAGTACTTC,TRBD1,-,TRBV10-2,TRBJ2-7
CASSFPGQGMRNTEAFF,TGTGCCAGCAGCTTTCCGGGACAGGGGATGCGGAACACTGAAGCTTTCTTT,TRBD1,-,TRBV7-2,TRBJ1-1
CASSLGQPTQYF,TGTGCCAGCAGCTTGGGACAGCCTACGCAGTATTTT,TRBD1,-,TRBV7-2,TRBJ2-3
CASSRERANPGYTF,TGTGCCAGTAGTAGGGAGCGGGCAAATCCTGGCTACACCTTC,-,-,TRBV19,TRBJ1-2
CASSDPGLAIPGELFF,TGTGCCAGCAGTGATCCGGGACTAGCGATTCCCGGGGAGCTGTTTTTT,TRBD2,-,TRBV2,TRBJ2-2
CASSFGGGTGELFF,TGTGCCAGCAGCTTCGGCGGCGGGACCGGGGAGCTGTTTTTT,-,-,TRBV7-2,TRBJ2-2
CASLSSGGQGRQPQHF,TGTGCCAGCCTTTCCTCCGGGGGACAGGGCCGCCAGCCCCAGCATTTT,TRBD1,-,TRBV28,TRBJ1-5
CASSLASLPYEQYF,TGTGCCAGCAGCTTAGCGAGCCTACCCTACGAGCAGTACTTC,-,-,TRBV7-2,TRBJ2-7
CASSDTGSNQPQHF,TGTGCCAGTAGTGACACGGGGAGCAATCAGCCCCAGCATTTT,-,-,TRBV19,TRBJ1-5
CASSPTGLYGYTF,TGTGCCAGTAGTCCGACAGGCCTCTATGGCTACACCTTC,-,-,TRBV19,TRBJ1-2
CASSPRTGRYGYTF,TGTGCCAGTAGTCCTAGGACAGGGCGATATGGCTACACCTTC,TRBD1,-,TRBV19,TRBJ1-2
CASSPARGNNSPLHF,TGTGCCAGCAGCCCGGCTCGGGGTAATAATTCACCCCTCCACTTT,-,-,TRBV7-2,TRBJ1-6
CAIGPGLGVDTQYF,TGTGCCATCGGGCCGGGACTAGGGGTAGATACGCAGTATTTT,TRBD2,-,TRBV10-3,TRBJ2-3
CASSPRRITDTQYF,TGTGCCAGTAGTCCCCGGCGGATCACAGATACGCAGTATTTT,-,once,TRBV19,TRBJ2-3
CASSQGVSGGEQFF,TGTGCCAGCAGCCAAGGGGTAAGCGGCGGTGAGCAGTTCTTC,-,-,TRBV3-1/TRBV3-2,TRBJ2-1
CASSVRTSGGTGELFF,TGTGCCAGCAGTGTCAGGACTAGCGGGGGAACCGGGGAGCTGTTTTTT,TRBD2,-,TRBV2,TRBJ2-2
CASSQDWGGISYEQYF,TGCGCCAGCAGCCAAGACTGGGGGGGGATCTCCTACGAGCAGTACTTC,TRBD2,-,TRBV4-1,TRBJ2-7
CASSLVVQTGQGRRGTGELFF,TGCGCCAGCAGCTTGGTAGTCCAAACCGGACAGGGGAGGCGGGGTACCGGGGAGCTGTTTTTT,TRBD1,-,TRBV5-1,TRBJ2-2
CASSRGGPSGNTIYF,TGTGCCAGCAGCCGAGGGGGACCCTCTGGAAACACCATATATTTT,-,-,TRBV5-6,TRBJ1-3
CASSYSRALNYGYTF,TGTGCCAGCAGTTACTCGAGGGCCCTTAACTATGGCTACACCTTC,-,-,TRBV6-5,TRBJ1-2
CASSYSGKRENEQYF,TGTGCCAGCAGTTACTCGGGGAAGCGGGAAAACGAGCAGTACTTC,TRBD2,-,TRBV6-2/TRBV6-3,TRBJ2-7
CASSQDLDRGLDSPLHF,TGCGCCAGCAGCCAAGACCTCGACAGGGGGCTTGATTCACCCCTCCACTTT,TRBD1,-,TRBV4-3,TRBJ1-6
CASSFSGVAYEQYF,TGTGCCAGCAGCTTCTCAGGGGTAGCCTACGAGCAGTACTTC,-,-,TRBV11-2,TRBJ2-7
CAISDAKTIGTYEQYF,TGTGCCATCAGTGATGCAAAAACGATCGGGACCTACGAGCAGTACTTC,-,-,TRBV10-3,TRBJ2-7
CASSIMGQGAVYNSPLHF,TGTGCCAGTAGTATAATGGGACAAGGAGCCGTGTATAATTCACCCCTCCACTTT,-,-,TRBV19,TRBJ1-6
CASSYGGGTDTQYF,TGTGCCAGCAGTTACGGGGGGGGCACAGATACGCAGTATTTT,TRBD2,-,TRBV6-5,TRBJ2-3
CASSNRHRNTGELFF,TGTGCCAGCAGCAATCGTCACAGGAACACCGGGGAGCTGTTTTTT,-,-,TRBV5-8,TRBJ2-2
CASSSEGTGGFYEQYF,TGCGCCAGCAGCTCGGAGGGGACAGGGGGCTTCTACGAGCAGTACTTC,TRBD1,-,TRBV5-1,TRBJ2-7
CASSQGGTGSNTGELFF,TGTGCCAGCAGCCAAGGGGGGACAGGGTCGAACACCGGGGAGCTGTTTTTT,TRBD1,-,TRBV2,TRBJ2-2
CASSRTANTGELFF,TGTGCCAGCAGTCGGACTGCGAACACCGGGGAGCTGTTTTTT,-,-,TRBV6-2/TRBV6-3,TRBJ2-2
CASSQGSIREAFF,TGTGCCAGCAGCCAGGGGTCAATTCGTGAAGCTTTCTTT,-,-,TRBV11-3,TRBJ1-1
CASSVSRMNTEAFF,TGCGCCAGCAGCGTGTCGAGGATGAACACTGAAGCTTTCTTT,-,-,TRBV5-1,TRBJ1-1
CASSPEGTSGGARRNEQFF,TGTGCCAGCAGCCCCGAAGGGACTAGCGGGGGGGCCCGTAGAAATGAGCAGTTCTTC,TRBD2,-,TRBV11-3,TRBJ2-1
CASSPGDRGYEQYF,TGCGCCAGCAGCCCGGGGGACAGGGGTTACGAGCAGTACTTC,TRBD1,-,TRBV5-1,TRBJ2-7